The 15 T cell receptor beta chains listed next were all sequenced from one sample in a study of blood T cell repertoires in COVID-19 (TCRdb year 2020). Library method: the immunoSEQ multiplex PCR assay. TCRdb took over this immuneACCESS table, retaining in-frame rearrangements with V and J assigned. Such tables are incomplete; in checked studies, under half of the missing clones stem from an unresolved V gene, and the remainder is unexplained. In all, the sample holds roughly 250,000 clones, and about 88% of those were seen once. The top ten clonotypes cover 0.85% to 1% of the sample. The sample comprised peripheral blood. Every receptor here comes from a man between 40 and 49 years old with acute or convalescent COVID-19.

V and J are TRBV29-1 and TRBJ2-7; tentative D call: TRBD2 (5 bases). The germline V gene encodes CDR1 SQVTM and CDR2 ANQGSEA. The CDR3 spans 14 residues. V was pared by 4 bases and J by 4 bases, with 17 bases between. The CDR3 reads CSVVTRELGYEQYF. CDR3 nucleotide sequence: TGCAGCGTTGTCACTAGGGAATTGGGGTACGAGCAGTACTTC.

V gene TRBV9 combines with J gene TRBJ2-2; 7 bases are shared with TRBD2. The ends lost 5 bases at V and 3 bases at J; junction bases unmatched: 7. This CDR3 contains 15 residues. Germline V gives CDR1 SGDLS, CDR2 YYNGEE. CDR3 sequence: CASRSGRVDTGELFF. CDR3 coding DNA: TGTGCCAGCAGATCAGGGAGGGTGGACACCGGGGAGCTGTTTTTT.

This clone was counted ten times or more. The rearrangement joins TRBV4-2 to TRBJ1-1; no firm D call. The CDR3 runs 18 residues. Germline values: CDR1 LGHNA, CDR2 YNFKEQ. V lost 0 bases, J lost 4 bases, and 21 bases lay in between. Here the CDR3 DNA reads TGTGCCAGCAGCCAAGAAGCGGGCACCTGGACTCCGGGCACTGAAGCTTTCTTT. It yields the protein CASSQEAGTWTPGTEAFF.

The chain couples TRBV5-4 to TRBJ2-3, with TRBD2 matching over 8 bases. J gave up 1 base and V 4 bases, and 8 bases lay outside the gene matches. Germline loops: CDR1 SGHNT, CDR2 YYREEE (reference sequence). The CDR3 is made up of 16 amino acids. The DNA of the CDR3 is TGTGCCAGCAGCCTAAACGGGGGGGGCCGCACAGATACGCAGTATTTT. This translates into CASSLNGGGRTDTQYF.

This chain links TRBV19 with TRBJ1-1; weak D call: TRBD1 (6 bases). The CDR3 consists of 14 residues. V was pared by 1 base and J by 6 bases, with 12 bases between. CDR1 and CDR2 (germline): LNHDA, SQIVND (reference sequence). In nucleotides, the CDR3 is TGTGCCAGTAGTATAGGCGCTGAGGGGGCTGAAGCTTTCTTT. Translation gives CASSIGAEGAEAFF.

The chain recombines TRBV9 with TRBJ1-1; D possibly corresponds to TRBD1 (6 bases). V was cut by 3 bases and J by 3 bases, with 15 bases left in between. Germline-derived CDR1 and CDR2 are SGDLS and YYNGEE. CDR3 size: 15 residues. DNA of the CDR3: TGTGCCAGCAGCGGCCTGCCGGGGGGCGACACTGAAGCTTTCTTT. Amino acids: CASSGLPGGDTEAFF.

The chain employs TRBV19 and TRBJ2-7, with TRBD1 matching over 9 bases. The CDR3 spans 14 residues. The germline gives CDR1 LNHDA, CDR2 SQIVND (reference sequence). With V trimmed by 5 bases and J by 2 bases, 4 bases remained unmatched. CDR3 sequence: CASSPGTGTYEQYF. The CDR3 DNA is TGTGCCAGTAGTCCCGGGACAGGGACCTACGAGCAGTACTTC.

This clone was counted between two and nine times. This sequence joins TRBV6-6 and TRBJ2-3; a possible D gene is TRBD1 (5 bases). The V gene lost 5 bases and the J gene lost 2 bases, with 11 bases spanning the gap. Germline V gene lookup returns CDR1 MNHNY and CDR2 SVGAGI (reference sequence). The CDR3 covers 14 residues. DNA of the CDR3: TGTGCCAGCAGTAATGACAGACTCACAGATACGCAGTATTTT. Protein: CASSNDRLTDTQYF.

J is TRBJ1-4 and V is TRBV2, with TRBD1 as a possible D gene (6 bases). This CDR3 spans 13 amino acids. Germline CDR1 reads SNHLY; CDR2 reads FYNNEI. Trimming shortened V by 6 bases and J by 5 bases, and 10 bases separated the two germline ends. CDR3 DNA: TGTGCCAGCAGCGACAGGAGGAATGAAAAACTGTTTTTT. As protein: CASSDRRNEKLFF. Combining the CDR3 with reference TRBV2 and TRBJ1-4 gives the whole variable domain EPEVTQTPSHQVTQMGQEVILRCVPISNHLYFYWYRQILGQKVEFLVSFYNNEISEKSEIFDDQFSVERPDGSNFTLKIRSTKLEDSAMYFCASSDRRNEKLFFGSGTQLSVL.

The rearrangement links TRBV5-4 to TRBJ2-3; tentative D call: TRBD1 (6 bases). Germline lookup yields CDR1 SGHNT and CDR2 YYREEE (reference sequence). V lost 2 bases, J lost 1 base, and 14 bases lay in between. The CDR3 runs to 16 residues. The CDR3 reads CASSLGQSGRTDTQYF. CDR3 coding DNA: TGTGCCAGCAGCTTAGGACAGAGCGGACGCACAGATACGCAGTATTTT.

The chain joins TRBV5-4 to TRBJ2-7; 9 nucleotides align to TRBD2. V lost 4 bases, J lost 5 bases, and 7 bases stayed unmatched. Germline V lookup: CDR1 SGHNT, CDR2 YYREEE (reference sequence). This CDR3 is 14 amino acids long. This chain's CDR3 is CASSPKTSGHEQYF. The CDR3 bases are TGTGCCAGCAGCCCGAAGACTAGCGGTCACGAGCAGTACTTC.

V and J are TRBV4-3 and TRBJ1-5; D call uncertain. Deletions cut 0 bases from V and 3 bases from J, with 3 bases between. CDR3 size: 13 residues. Germline CDR1 LGHNA, CDR2 YSLEER. The CDR3 region is CASSQEANQPQHF. The DNA for the CDR3 is TGCGCCAGCAGCCAAGAGGCCAATCAGCCCCAGCATTTT.

The rearrangement joins TRBV5-1 to TRBJ1-4; D call uncertain. The CDR3 has 12 amino acids. Germline CDR1 SGHRS, CDR2 YFSETQ. V lost 0 bases to trimming and J lost 8 bases, with 5 bases between them. The CDR3 DNA follows: TGCGCCAGCAGCTTGGTCGGGGAAAAACTGTTTTTT. Its protein is CASSLVGEKLFF.

Points on this clone: At the DNA level, this CDR3 is encoded by other sequences in the same sample as well. This chain links TRBV18 with TRBJ2-3; D is unclear. The CDR3 loop spans 13 amino acids. The V gene's germline CDR1 is KGHSH and CDR2 LQKENI. The V and J ends lost 3 bases and 2 bases respectively, with 6 bases between them. The CDR3 loop reads CASSPPSTDTQYF. Here the CDR3 DNA reads TGTGCCAGCTCACCCCCGTCCACAGATACGCAGTATTTT.

The chain carries TRBV6-7 and TRBJ2-2, with D tentatively TRBD1 (6 bases). TRBV6-7 belongs to the ORF category, with a function that is uncertain. Trimming shortened V by 7 bases and J by 7 bases, and 13 bases separated the two germline ends. The CDR3 contains 13 residues. CDR3 bases: TGTGCCAGCACGTTGACAGGTTTCGGGGAGCTGTTTTTT. Its protein is CASTLTGFGELFF.